The 9 T cell receptor beta chains presented below share a single source sample, sequenced in a study of Graves' ophthalmopathy and Graves' hyperthyroidism. The authors amplified TCR beta CDR3 regions, and they did so from RNA transcripts for repertoire sequencing. RT-PCR was first run with HTBI primers, then multiplex PCR in a second round. Using its own MiXCR run on the multiplex PCR reads, TCRdb lists one record per CDR3 protein. The profile covers roughly 400,000 distinct CDR3 sequences, with 15% to 19% appearing a single time and about 7% taken by the ten largest. Sequenced: peripheral blood. The source is a woman aged 18-29 years with stable Graves' hyperthyroidism.

This clonotype occurred many times. The V and J genes are TRBV10-3 and TRBJ2-5, with TRBD1 as a possible D gene (5 bases). The V gene lost 2 bases and the J gene lost 5 bases, with 9 bases spanning the gap. This CDR3 comprises 13 residues. Germline assignment: CDR1 ENHRY and CDR2 SYGVKD. The CDR3 bases are TGTGCCATCAGTGAGGGGGCAGGGGAGACCCAGTACTTC. It specifies CAISEGAGETQYF.

This clonotype has just a few counts. This chain links TRBV10-3 with TRBJ1-1; D gene uncertain. From germline, CDR1 is ENHRY and CDR2 SYGVKD. Trimming pared 2 bases from V and 8 bases from J, leaving 15 bases between. This CDR3 has 14 amino acids. CDR3 loop: CAISEQVGNVEAFF. Written as DNA, the CDR3 is TGTGCCATCAGTGAGCAGGTAGGAAACGTAGAAGCTTTCTTT.

This clonotype occurred a few times. The CDR3 is CASSFATYGGLNTGELFF. The CDR3 bases are TGTGCCAGCAGCTTTGCCACTTACGGGGGATTGAACACCGGGGAGCTGTTTTTT. V usage is TRBV7-2 and J usage is TRBJ2-2; possible D gene TRBD2, 6 bases. This CDR3 is 18 amino acids long. The ends were cut back, 3 bases at V and 1 base at J, with 18 bases in the middle. CDR1 SGHTA and CDR2 FQGNSA come from the germline V gene.

This clonotype has only a few counts. The chain links TRBV4-1 to TRBJ1-5, with D maybe TRBD1 (6 bases). Per the germline V gene, CDR1 is MGHRA and CDR2 is YSYEKL. This CDR3 is 15 amino acids long. Between the trimmed V and J ends, which lost 0 bases and 3 bases, there was a span of 9 bases. The CDR3: CASSQDGTNNQPQHF. CDR3 DNA sequence: TGCGCCAGCAGCCAAGATGGGACAAACAATCAGCCCCAGCATTTT.

This clonotype was counted at least ten times. V usage is TRBV5-1 and J usage is TRBJ1-6, with no clear D. This CDR3 has 16 residues. The germline V gene has CDR1 SGHRS and CDR2 YFSETQ. Deletions cut 5 bases from V and 6 bases from J, with 18 bases between. Written as DNA, the CDR3 is TGCGCCAGCAGTCCCATCGGCCCACCTAGTAATTCACCCCTCCACTTT. Protein product: CASSPIGPPSNSPLHF.

This clonotype was seen repeatedly, ten times or more. The rearrangement joins TRBV12-3 or TRBV12-4 to TRBJ2-5; the D gene could be TRBD1 or TRBD2 (6 bases each). V was pared by 3 bases and J by 4 bases, with 15 bases between. The CDR3 has 15 amino acids. CDR3 coding DNA: TGTGCCAGCAGTTTTTTCTTGGGGGGCCCAGAGACCCAGTACTTC. Protein sequence: CASSFFLGGPETQYF.

This clonotype was observed at least ten times. This chain uses TRBV19 with TRBJ2-2; D might be TRBD1 or TRBD2, each matching 6 bases. This CDR3 region has 18 residues. Looked up from germline, CDR1 is LNHDA and CDR2 is SQIVND (reference sequence). Trimming took off 5 bases at V and 2 bases at J, with 21 bases between the two ends. CDR3 residues: CASSLQGRQGTNTGELFF. DNA for the CDR3: TGTGCCAGTAGTCTCCAGGGCAGGCAGGGGACTAACACCGGGGAGCTGTTTTTT.

The chain links TRBV20-1 to TRBJ2-5, with D tentatively TRBD1 or TRBD2 (6 bases each). CDR1 is DFQATT, CDR2 SNEGSKA, per germline (reference sequence). V lost 5 bases to trimming and J lost 2 bases, with 15 bases between them. This CDR3 comprises 14 residues. The CDR3 DNA sequence: TGCAGTGCTCTGACGGGGGCCAAACAAGAGACCCAGTACTTC. This codes for CSALTGAKQETQYF.

This clonotype appeared many times. V and J are TRBV7-2 and TRBJ1-1; D is unresolved. The V gene's germline CDR1 is SGHTA and CDR2 FQGNSA. V lost 2 bases to trimming and J lost 0 bases, with 10 bases between them. The length of the CDR3 is 15 residues. Here the CDR3 reads CASSLSPSMNTEAFF. The CDR3 DNA sequence: TGTGCCAGCAGCTTAAGTCCAAGTATGAACACTGAAGCTTTCTTT.